What follows describes a single TCR beta chain. Germline V gives CDR1 SNHLY, CDR2 FYNNEI. V lost 7 bases to trimming and J lost 1 base, with 11 bases between them. This CDR3 is 14 amino acids long. The data were taken from a study of graft-versus-host responses after intestinal transplantation. Study overall: Once they had received anti-thymocyte globulin induction, all recipients took tacrolimus and steroids for about three years.

Here immunoSEQ multiplex PCR was the method, and the copy in TCRdb shows in-frame clones only, minus some. The data contain about 40,000 clones, roughly 93% of them singletons. The sequenced sample was PBMCs, obtained 734 days after intestinal transplantation. This rearrangement joins TRBV2 to TRBJ1-5; TRBD1 is a possible D gene (6 bases). The sequence was collected from a human patient who received an intestinal transplant, so some T cells may come from the graft donor. The CDR3 DNA is TGTGCCAGCAAGGGGGGGGTGAGCAATCAGCCCCAGCATTTT. Its translation: CASKGGVSNQPQHF.